The clone carrying this T cell receptor (beta chain) showed up just a few times. The CDR3 runs to 16 residues. V shed 0 bases and J shed 5 bases, with 19 bases lying between them. Germline CDR1 SQVTM, CDR2 ANQGSEA. Every sample gave at least 5 micrograms of total RNA when it was extracted. Together with a sample-barcoded 5' primer, a J-beta primer mix was included in a second PCR lasting about 7 to 12 cycles. From the 5' RACE reads, TCRdb called clonotypes with MiXCR, one entry per CDR3 protein. The sample records over a million distinct CDR3 sequences, about 23% being singletons. This sample stems from a study of blood T cells in healthy people across ages. This same sample was also part of a study on T cells of mothers and their children. As that study records: Material was donated by three healthy Caucasian mothers and their six children. Slightly higher, non-significant overlap characterized related mother-child pairs relative to unrelated pairs.

The receptor was isolated from a girl aged 2 to 9 in good health. The chain couples TRBV29-1 to TRBJ2-5, with a possible D match to TRBD1 (7 bases). The specimen sequenced was blood. The CDR3 here is CSVEDGGRPGGETQYF. The CDR3, as DNA: TGCAGCGTTGAAGACGGGGGCAGGCCAGGGGGGGAGACCCAGTACTTC. Drawing the rest from reference TRBV29-1 and TRBJ2-5, the complete variable domain is SAVISQKPSRDICQRGTSLTIQCQVDSQVTMMFWYRQQPGQSLTLIATANQGSEATYESGFVIDKFPISRPNLTFSTLTVSNMSPEDSSIYLCSVEDGGRPGGETQYFGPGTRLLVL.